The clone carrying this TCR beta chain was found once. These data are taken from a study of blood T cell repertoires in COVID-19. CDR3 length: 13 residues. The germline CDR1 and CDR2 sequences are SQVTM and ANQGSEA. V was trimmed by 4 bases and J by 10 bases, leaving 19 bases between them. Measured with immunoSEQ multiplex PCR; TCRdb has only the in-frame clones, and not every one. This table holds more than 200,000 clones, around 84% found once. The receptor's source is a woman aged 55 to 70 with COVID-19, enrolled during active disease. The sample consisted of peripheral blood. The chain joins TRBV29-1 to TRBJ1-1; D might be TRBD1 (5 bases). The CDR3 coding sequence is TGCAGCGTTGTTTGGACACCGATTTTTGGAGCTTTCTTT. It encodes CSVVWTPIFGAFF.